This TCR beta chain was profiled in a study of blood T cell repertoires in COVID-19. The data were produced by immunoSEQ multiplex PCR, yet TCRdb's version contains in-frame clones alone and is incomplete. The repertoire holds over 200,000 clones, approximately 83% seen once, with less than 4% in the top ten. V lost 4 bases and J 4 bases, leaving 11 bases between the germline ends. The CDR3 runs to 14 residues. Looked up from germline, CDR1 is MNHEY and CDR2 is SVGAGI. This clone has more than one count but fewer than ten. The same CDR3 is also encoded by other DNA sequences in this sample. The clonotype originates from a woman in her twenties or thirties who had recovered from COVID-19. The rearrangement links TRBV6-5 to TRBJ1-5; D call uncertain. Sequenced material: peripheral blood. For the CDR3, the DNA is TGTGCCAGCAGTTCGGGAAAAAGTAATCAGCCCCAGCATTTT. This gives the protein CASSSGKSNQPQHF.